This record looks at one T cell receptor beta chain sequence and its context. Its antigen remains unidentified. Repertoires were generated with immunoSEQ multiplex PCR, while TCRdb's copy carries only in-frame clones and drops some. The sample consists of approximately 26,000 clones, 75% to 85% of them appearing once. Described time point: recipient sample about 28 days before transplant, after cytoreduction. These data belong to a study of T cell clonotyping in hematopoietic cell transplantation. Study conclusions and caveats: CD4 and CD8 repertoire contributions could not be separated without sorting. Broader posttransplant TCR repertoire diversity was predicted by graft donor and pretransplant recipient Inverse Simpson Index values.

The germline V gene has CDR1 SQVTM and CDR2 ANQGSEA. The CDR3 loop spans 13 amino acids. Deletions cut 4 bases from V and 1 base from J, with 10 bases between. This specimen was peripheral blood mononuclear cells, taken before stem cell transplant. This clonotype originated in a woman in her fifties or sixties with acute myeloid leukemia. Some clones in this sample may be carry-over from other donors' samples. The chain has TRBV29-1 and TRBJ2-5; D may match TRBD1 or TRBD2 (5 bases each). CDR3 sequence reads: CSVVVGPQETQYF. The CDR3 DNA reads as TGCAGCGTTGTGGTGGGACCCCAAGAGACCCAGTACTTC.